This paragraph covers one TCR beta chain sequence. The antigen remains unidentified. This CDR3 contains 15 residues. Per the germline V gene, CDR1 is LGHNA and CDR2 is YNFKEQ. V gave up 1 base and J gave up 10 bases, with 19 bases separating them. Before the COVID-19 pandemic, during about 2011-2019, CD4+ T cells were taken from unexposed donors. The cells were cultured for 10 days before CD4+ T cells were isolated. Libraries were prepared by immunoSEQ multiplex PCR; TCRdb keeps only in-frame clonotypes and omits some of them. In the table there are about 20,000 clones, approximately 77% of which are singletons. This record belongs to a study of CD4 T cells in relation to SARS-CoV-2 and coronaviruses. Study-level points and caveats: Compared with monoreactive clones, crossreactive clones showed significantly weaker SARS-CoV-2 expansion.

Material for sequencing was CD4+ T cells from PBMCs, cultured in vitro. The source of this sequence is a human donor in good health. The J gene is TRBJ2-5, the V gene TRBV4-2; possibly TRBD1 or TRBD2 for D (5 bases each). In DNA, the CDR3 is TGTGCCAGCAGCCAAGCGGACAATCGGGGAGATAACCAGTACTTC. It translates to CASSQADNRGDNQYF.